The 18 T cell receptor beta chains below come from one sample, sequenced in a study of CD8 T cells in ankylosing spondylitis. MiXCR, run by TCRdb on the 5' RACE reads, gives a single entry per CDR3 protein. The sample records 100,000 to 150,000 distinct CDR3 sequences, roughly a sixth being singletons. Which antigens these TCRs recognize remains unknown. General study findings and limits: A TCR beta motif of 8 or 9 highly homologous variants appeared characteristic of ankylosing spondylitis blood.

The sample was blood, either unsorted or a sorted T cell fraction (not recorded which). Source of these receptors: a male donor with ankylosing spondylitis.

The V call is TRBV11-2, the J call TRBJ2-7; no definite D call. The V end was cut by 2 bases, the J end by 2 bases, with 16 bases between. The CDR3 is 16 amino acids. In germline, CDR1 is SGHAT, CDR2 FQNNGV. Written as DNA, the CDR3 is TGTGCCAGCAGCTTATATCCCCCTAGTATTGCCTACGAGCAGTACTTC. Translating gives CASSLYPPSIAYEQYF.

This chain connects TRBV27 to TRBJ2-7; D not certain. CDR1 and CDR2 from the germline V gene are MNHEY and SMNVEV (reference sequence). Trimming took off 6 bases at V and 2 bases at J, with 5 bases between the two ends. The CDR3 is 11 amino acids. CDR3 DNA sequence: TGTGCCAGCAGGGGTCCCTACGAGCAGTACTTC. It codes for CASRGPYEQYF.

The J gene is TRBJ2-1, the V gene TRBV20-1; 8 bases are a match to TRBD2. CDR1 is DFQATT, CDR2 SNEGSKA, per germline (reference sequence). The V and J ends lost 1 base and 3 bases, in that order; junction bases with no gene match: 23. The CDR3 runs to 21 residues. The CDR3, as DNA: TGCAGTGCTAGAGCAAGGGCGGGGCGAAGCGGGAGCCCTCAAAGCTACAATGAGCAGTTCTTC. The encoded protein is CSARARAGRSGSPQSYNEQFF.

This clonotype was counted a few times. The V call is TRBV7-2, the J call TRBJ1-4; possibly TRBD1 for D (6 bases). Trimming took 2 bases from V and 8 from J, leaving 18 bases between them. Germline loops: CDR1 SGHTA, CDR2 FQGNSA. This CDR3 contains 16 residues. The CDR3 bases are TGTGCCAGCAGCTTAAATCCCGGACAGAGGAGGGAAAAACTGTTTTTT. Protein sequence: CASSLNPGQRREKLFF.

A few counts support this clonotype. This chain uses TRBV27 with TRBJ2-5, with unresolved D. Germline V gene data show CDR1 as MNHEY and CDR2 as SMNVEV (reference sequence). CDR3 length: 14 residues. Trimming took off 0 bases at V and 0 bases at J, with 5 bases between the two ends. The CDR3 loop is CASSLSFNQETQYF. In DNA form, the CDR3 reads TGTGCCAGCAGTTTATCTTTCAACCAAGAGACCCAGTACTTC.

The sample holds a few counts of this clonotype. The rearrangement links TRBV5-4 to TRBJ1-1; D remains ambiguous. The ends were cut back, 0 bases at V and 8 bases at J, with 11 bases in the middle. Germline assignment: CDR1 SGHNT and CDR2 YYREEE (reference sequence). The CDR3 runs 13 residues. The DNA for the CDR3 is TGTGCCAGCAGCTTGGAGCAGATAGCGGAAGCTTTCTTT. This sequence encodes CASSLEQIAEAFF.

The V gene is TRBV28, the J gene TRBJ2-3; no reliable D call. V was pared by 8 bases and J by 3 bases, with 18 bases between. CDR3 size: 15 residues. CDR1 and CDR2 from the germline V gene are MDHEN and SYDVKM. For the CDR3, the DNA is TGTGCCAGCGTCGGGCAAGGGATGATGACAGATACGCAGTATTTT. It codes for CASVGQGMMTDTQYF.

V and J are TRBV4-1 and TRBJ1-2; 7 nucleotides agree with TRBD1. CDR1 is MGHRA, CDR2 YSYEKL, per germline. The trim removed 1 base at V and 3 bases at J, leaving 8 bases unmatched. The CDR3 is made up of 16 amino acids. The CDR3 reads CASSQVGQVRYYGYTF. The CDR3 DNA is TGCGCCAGCAGCCAAGTCGGACAGGTTCGATACTATGGCTACACCTTC.

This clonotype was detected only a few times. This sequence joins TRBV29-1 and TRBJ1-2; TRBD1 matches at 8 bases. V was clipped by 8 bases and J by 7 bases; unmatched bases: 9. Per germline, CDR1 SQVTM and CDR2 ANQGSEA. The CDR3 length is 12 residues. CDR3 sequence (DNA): TGCAGCTTCCACGCGACAGGGGCTGGCTACACCTTC. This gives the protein CSFHATGAGYTF.

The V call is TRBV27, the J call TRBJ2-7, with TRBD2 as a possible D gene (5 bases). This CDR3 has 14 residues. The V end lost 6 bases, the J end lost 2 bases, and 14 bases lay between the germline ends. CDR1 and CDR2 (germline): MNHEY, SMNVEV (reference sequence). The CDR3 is CASSPGKYTYEQYF. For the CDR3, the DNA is TGTGCCAGCAGCCCGGGAAAGTACACCTACGAGCAGTACTTC.

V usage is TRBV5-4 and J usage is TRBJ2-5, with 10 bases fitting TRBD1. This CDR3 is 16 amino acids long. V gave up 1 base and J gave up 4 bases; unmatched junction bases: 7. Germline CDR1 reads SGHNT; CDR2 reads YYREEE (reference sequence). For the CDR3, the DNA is TGTGCCAGCAGCTTGTTCGGGACAGGGGTTTTAGAGACCCAGTACTTC. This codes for CASSLFGTGVLETQYF.

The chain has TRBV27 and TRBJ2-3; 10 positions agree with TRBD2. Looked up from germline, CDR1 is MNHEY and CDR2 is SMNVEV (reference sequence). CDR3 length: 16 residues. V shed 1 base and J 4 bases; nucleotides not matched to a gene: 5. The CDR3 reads CASSLFLAGEPDTQYF. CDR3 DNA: TGTGCCAGCAGTTTATTCCTAGCGGGAGAACCAGATACGCAGTATTTT.

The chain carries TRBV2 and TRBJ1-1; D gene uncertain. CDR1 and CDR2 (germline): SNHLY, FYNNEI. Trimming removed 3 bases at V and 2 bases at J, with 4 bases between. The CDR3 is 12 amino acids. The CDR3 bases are TGTGCCAGCAGTGACAGAAACACTGAAGCTTTCTTT. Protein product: CASSDRNTEAFF.

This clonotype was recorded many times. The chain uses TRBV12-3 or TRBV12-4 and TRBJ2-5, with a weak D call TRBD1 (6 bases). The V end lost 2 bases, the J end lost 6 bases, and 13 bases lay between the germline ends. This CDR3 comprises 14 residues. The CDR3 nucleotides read TGTGCCAGCAGTTTATTGAACAGGGCGCAGACCCAGTACTTC. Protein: CASSLLNRAQTQYF.

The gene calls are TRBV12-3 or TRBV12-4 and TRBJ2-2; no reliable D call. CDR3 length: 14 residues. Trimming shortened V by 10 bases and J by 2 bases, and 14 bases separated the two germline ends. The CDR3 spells CATNHPQNTGELFF. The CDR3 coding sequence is TGTGCCACCAATCATCCCCAAAACACCGGGGAGCTGTTTTTT.

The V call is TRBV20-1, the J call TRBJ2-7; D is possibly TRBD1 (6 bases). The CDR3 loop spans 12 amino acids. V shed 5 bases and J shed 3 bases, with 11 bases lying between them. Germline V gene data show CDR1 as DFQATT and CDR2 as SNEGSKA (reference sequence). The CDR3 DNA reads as TGCAGTGCTCGACAGGATGGCTACGAGCAGTACTTC. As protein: CSARQDGYEQYF.

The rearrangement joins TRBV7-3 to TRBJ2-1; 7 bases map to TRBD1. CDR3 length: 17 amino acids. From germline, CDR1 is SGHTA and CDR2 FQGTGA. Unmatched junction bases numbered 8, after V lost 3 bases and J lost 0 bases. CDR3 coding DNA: TGTGCCAGCAGCTTTGGCGACAGGGCCAGCTCCTACAATGAGCAGTTCTTC. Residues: CASSFGDRASSYNEQFF. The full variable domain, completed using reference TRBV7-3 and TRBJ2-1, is GAGVSQTPSNKVTEKGKYVELRCDPISGHTALYWYRQSLGQGPEFLIYFQGTGAADDSGLPNDRFFAVRPEGSVSTLKIQRTERGDSAVYLCASSFGDRASSYNEQFFGPGTRLTVL.

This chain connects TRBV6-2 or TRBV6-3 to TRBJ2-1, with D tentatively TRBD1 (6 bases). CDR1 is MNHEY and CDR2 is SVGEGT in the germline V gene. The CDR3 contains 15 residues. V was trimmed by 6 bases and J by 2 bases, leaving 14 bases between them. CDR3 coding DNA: TGTGCCAGCAGATCCGGACAGATAACCTACAATGAGCAGTTCTTC. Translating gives CASRSGQITYNEQFF.